These 21 T cell receptor beta chains share one sample of origin, sequenced in a study of T cells in Graves' hyperthyroidism and ophthalmopathy. Amplified TCR beta CDR3 regions derived from RNA transcripts. When the TCR CDR3 underwent first-round RT-PCR, the HTBI primer set was used. TCRdb independently ran MiXCR on the multiplex PCR reads; one entry per CDR3 protein. The sample yields fewer than 300,000 distinct CDR3 sequences, less than 30% seen once. The sequenced material came from blood. Every receptor here comes from a man aged 35-49 years with Graves' hyperthyroidism that later progressed to Graves' ophthalmopathy.

The J gene is TRBJ2-7, the V gene TRBV20-1, with TRBD1 matching 7 bases. Germline trimming cut 3 bases from V and 3 bases from J; bases unmatched to any gene: 14. Germline CDR1 and CDR2: DFQATT and SNEGSKA (reference sequence). This CDR3 is built from 16 residues. In DNA, the CDR3 is TGCAGTGCTAGCGCCGGGACAGAAGGGAGAAACTACGAGCAGTACTTC. Its translation: CSASAGTEGRNYEQYF.

The chain uses TRBV6-2 or TRBV6-3 and TRBJ1-1, with unresolved D. This CDR3 comprises 14 residues. V was trimmed by 2 bases and J by 5 bases, leaving 12 bases between them. CDR1 and CDR2 (germline): MNHEY, SVGEGT. The CDR3 coding sequence is TGTGCCAGCAGTTACGGCGCAGGACGGACTGAAGCTTTCTTT. Protein product: CASSYGAGRTEAFF.

The J gene is TRBJ2-5, the V gene TRBV11-1; D is unresolved. The germline V gene has CDR1 SGHAT and CDR2 FQDESV (reference sequence). The germline V and J ends were trimmed by 3 bases and 0 bases, with 11 bases remaining between them. The CDR3 length is 15 residues. The CDR3 region is CASSFLPGYQETQYF. For the CDR3, the DNA is TGTGCCAGCAGCTTTCTGCCAGGTTACCAAGAGACCCAGTACTTC.

Ten or more counts support this clonotype. V gene TRBV5-1 combines with J gene TRBJ2-7; 8 bases agree with TRBD1. V lost 4 bases, J lost 5 bases, and 8 bases stayed unmatched. The CDR3 is made up of 14 amino acids. Germline V gives CDR1 SGHRS, CDR2 YFSETQ. The CDR3 is CASSRTGIIHEQYF. Written as DNA, the CDR3 is TGCGCCAGCAGCCGGACAGGGATAATCCACGAGCAGTACTTC.

The V and J genes are TRBV5-1 and TRBJ1-2; no clear D. Deletions cut 7 bases from V and 2 bases from J, with 9 bases between. The CDR3 is 12 amino acids. Germline V gene lookup returns CDR1 SGHRS and CDR2 YFSETQ. As DNA, the CDR3 is TGCGCCAGCGCATCAGAAAACTATGGCTACACCTTC. This encodes CASASENYGYTF.

This clonotype was seen once. The genes are TRBV6-2 or TRBV6-3 and TRBJ2-5; D ambiguous. V lost 3 bases and J 7 bases, leaving 12 bases between the germline ends. The germline V gene encodes CDR1 MNHEY and CDR2 SVGEGT. CDR3 length equals 13 residues. CDR3 amino acids: CASSYQHLRTQYF. CDR3 coding DNA: TGTGCCAGCAGTTATCAGCATCTACGGACCCAGTACTTC.

This sequence joins TRBV6-1 and TRBJ1-5, with D unclear. Germline V CDR1 and CDR2: MNHNS, SASEGT. Trimming took off 6 bases at V and 0 bases at J, with 9 bases between the two ends. The CDR3 extends over 14 amino acids. The CDR3 here is CASRAAYSNQPQHF. DNA of the CDR3: TGTGCCAGCAGGGCGGCGTATAGCAATCAGCCCCAGCATTTT.

In this sample, this clonotype turned up a few times. The chain employs TRBV2 and TRBJ2-2, with a tentative D call TRBD2 (6 bases). Trimming cost V 8 bases and J 0 bases, with 13 bases left between them. In germline, CDR1 is SNHLY, CDR2 FYNNEI. The CDR3 length is 15 residues. Here the CDR3 reads CASSVAGPNTGELFF. As DNA, the CDR3 is TGTGCCAGCTCTGTGGCGGGACCGAACACCGGGGAGCTGTTTTTT.

This clonotype was recorded many times. The V gene is TRBV12-3 or TRBV12-4, the J gene TRBJ2-2; 8 nucleotides agree with TRBD2. The trim removed 6 bases at V and 4 bases at J, leaving 7 bases unmatched. The CDR3 length is 15 residues. The DNA for the CDR3 is TGTGCCAGCAGCCGGGGCCGGGGGGGCACCGGGGAGCTGTTTTTT. Residues: CASSRGRGGTGELFF.

This clonotype showed up many times. V usage is TRBV30 and J usage is TRBJ2-2; no clear D gene. The CDR3 contains 13 residues. V was pared by 0 bases and J by 7 bases, with 9 bases between. Germline CDR1 is GTSNPN and CDR2 is SVGIG (reference sequence). The CDR3 sequence is CAWSVQRDGELFF. DNA for the CDR3: TGTGCCTGGAGTGTCCAACGCGACGGGGAGCTGTTTTTT.

The genes are TRBV27 and TRBJ1-5; 7 positions match TRBD1. V gave up 6 bases and J gave up 4 bases; unmatched junction bases: 6. This CDR3 has 14 residues. Looked up from germline, CDR1 is MNHEY and CDR2 is SMNVEV (reference sequence). CDR3 in amino acids: CASREQGGNQPQHF. CDR3 nucleotides: TGTGCCAGCAGGGAGCAGGGGGGTAATCAGCCCCAGCATTTT.

The sample holds many counts of this clonotype. A much larger clone is a single base away; this may be a read error. This rearrangement joins TRBV19 to TRBJ2-7; no clear D. The CDR3 totals 13 residues. Germline V gives CDR1 LNHDA, CDR2 SQIVND (reference sequence). V was shortened by 8 bases and J by 3 bases, with 14 bases between the two germline ends. DNA for the CDR3: TGTGCCAGTGCGCCCCAATCTCGCTACGAGCAGTACTTC. Protein: CASAPQSRYEQYF. Looking up the rest from reference TRBV19 and TRBJ2-7 gives the full variable domain: DGGITQSPKYLFRKEGQNVTLSCEQNLNHDAMYWYRQDPGQGLRLIYYSQIVNDFQKGDIAEGYSVSREKKESFPLTVTSAQKNPTAFYLCASAPQSRYEQYFGPGTRLTVT.

This rearrangement joins TRBV12-3 or TRBV12-4 to TRBJ2-7; 8 positions agree with TRBD1. V lost 6 bases and J lost 4; bases outside the gene matches: 5. This CDR3 spans 13 amino acids. The CDR3 sequence is CASSAGGRYEQYF. The CDR3 DNA reads as TGTGCCAGCAGCGCAGGGGGCAGGTACGAGCAGTACTTC.

The chain couples TRBV30 to TRBJ2-5; D gene ambiguous. The CDR3 contains 13 residues. V lost 2 bases, J lost 0 bases, and 7 bases lay in between. Germline values: CDR1 GTSNPN, CDR2 SVGIG (reference sequence). The CDR3 nucleotides read TGTGCCTGGAGTCCCCCATACCAAGAGACCCAGTACTTC. This gives the protein CAWSPPYQETQYF. The full variable domain, its missing parts supplied by reference TRBV30 and TRBJ2-5, is SQTIHQWPATLVQPVGSPLSLECTVEGTSNPNLYWYRQAAGRGLQLLFYSVGIGQISSEVPQNLSASRPQDRQFILSSKKLLLSDSGFYLCAWSPPYQETQYFGPGTRLLVL.

This clonotype was picked up many times. The chain is built from TRBV3-1 and TRBJ1-1; D is undetermined. Trimming shortened V by 1 base and J by 7 bases, and 7 bases separated the two germline ends. The germline gives CDR1 LGHDT, CDR2 YNNKEL (reference sequence). This CDR3 region has 12 residues. CDR3 bases: TGTGCCAGCAGCCAAGTTGCGGGTGAAGCTTTCTTT. Translation gives CASSQVAGEAFF.

This clonotype was observed at least ten times. Compared with germline, one end of the junction differs, possibly owing to a read error. The rearrangement joins TRBV28 to TRBJ1-1; no clear D gene. CDR3 size: 14 residues. The V gene's germline CDR1 is MDHEN and CDR2 SYDVKM. The CDR3 region has the DNA TGTGCCAGCAGTTCCCCATCCATGAACACTGGAGCTTTCTTT. Protein sequence: CASSSPSMNTGAFF.

This clonotype was found many times. The chain links TRBV6-2 or TRBV6-3 to TRBJ2-7; no reliable D call. Germline assignment: CDR1 MNHEY and CDR2 SVGEGT. With 6 bases removed from V and 7 bases from J, the gap between germline ends came to 10 bases. The CDR3 totals 11 residues. The CDR3 loop is CASRSGLEQYF. CDR3 coding DNA: TGTGCCAGCAGATCCGGTTTGGAGCAGTACTTC.

The chain's CDR3 is CASSGTGPYEQYF. The CDR3 DNA sequence: TGTGCCAGCAGCGGGACAGGGCCCTACGAGCAGTACTTC. V is TRBV6-2 or TRBV6-3 and J is TRBJ2-7; TRBD1 matches 9 bases. CDR1 is MNHEY, CDR2 SVGEGT, per germline. CDR3 size: 13 residues. The ends lost 6 bases at V and 2 bases at J; junction bases unmatched: 2.

This clonotype was observed many times. V usage is TRBV2 and J usage is TRBJ2-7; 7 nucleotides line up with TRBD2. CDR3 length: 16 amino acids. V trimming: 0 bases; J trimming: 2 bases; junction bases outside the gene matches: 7. Germline CDR1 and CDR2: SNHLY and FYNNEI. CDR3 DNA sequence: TGTGCCAGCAGTGAAGCGGCTTCTAGCGGACCCTACGAGCAGTACTTC. Amino acid sequence: CASSEAASSGPYEQYF.

At least ten counts were recorded for this clonotype. This rearrangement joins TRBV10-3 to TRBJ1-1; D is perhaps TRBD1 (6 bases). The germline V and J ends were trimmed by 10 bases and 5 bases, with 20 bases remaining between them. Germline V gives CDR1 ENHRY, CDR2 SYGVKD. This CDR3 has 14 residues. The CDR3 DNA follows: TGTGCCACCCTCGAGGGGGGCGCGGGTACTGAAGCTTTCTTT. Protein sequence: CATLEGGAGTEAFF.

Ten or more counts support this clonotype. The chain joins TRBV5-1 to TRBJ1-6; D is ambiguous. From germline, CDR1 is SGHRS and CDR2 YFSETQ. V was cut by 0 bases and J by 9 bases, with 10 bases left in between. This CDR3 has 14 amino acids. The CDR3 sequence is CASSLAGRSSPLHF. Written as DNA, the CDR3 is TGCGCCAGCAGCTTGGCCGGGCGCTCTTCACCCCTCCACTTT.